This TCR beta chain is from a study of blood T cell repertoires in COVID-19. Turning to the study itself: From the United States, Italy and Spain came samples of acute and convalescent COVID-19. From T cells, B-cell-depleted T cells, or PBMCs came the material, which was cDNA or gDNA.

This clone was recorded only once. TCRdb's table, derived via immunoSEQ multiplex PCR, lists solely in-frame clones and lacks some. Here the sample spans under 250,000 clones, 84% being singletons. CDR3 length: 11 residues. V was cut by 6 bases and J by 7 bases, with 10 bases left in between. The germline V gene has CDR1 DFQATT and CDR2 SNEGSKA (reference sequence). For recovered donors of Cohort 3, there were two negative PCRs, clearance, or symptom resolution. The sample consisted of PBMCs or T cells enriched from blood (not recorded which). The sequence came from a man aged 55 to 70 who had recovered from COVID-19. The chain has TRBV20-1 and TRBJ2-1; a weak D match, TRBD2 (6 bases). The CDR3 here is CSASLANEQFF. Written as DNA, the CDR3 is TGCAGTGCAAGTCTAGCGAATGAGCAGTTCTTC.